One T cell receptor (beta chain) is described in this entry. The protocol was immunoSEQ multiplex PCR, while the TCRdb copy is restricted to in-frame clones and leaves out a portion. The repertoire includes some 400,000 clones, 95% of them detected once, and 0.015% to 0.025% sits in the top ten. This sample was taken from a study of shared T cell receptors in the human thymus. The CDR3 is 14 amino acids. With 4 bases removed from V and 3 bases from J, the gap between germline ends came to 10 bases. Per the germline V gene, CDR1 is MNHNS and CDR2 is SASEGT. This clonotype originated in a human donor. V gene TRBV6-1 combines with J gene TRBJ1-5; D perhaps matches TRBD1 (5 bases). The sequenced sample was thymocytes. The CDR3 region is CASSGLGVNQPQHF. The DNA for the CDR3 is TGTGCCAGCAGTGGGCTGGGGGTCAATCAGCCCCAGCATTTT.